This entry describes one T cell receptor (beta chain). Its specific antigen is unknown. Within one base of it there is no much larger clone, and no base qualities were kept. Library prep was done by the immunoSEQ multiplex PCR assay. This immuneACCESS table, as held by TCRdb, lists in-frame sequences with V and J called but not all clones. Of the missing ones, under half trace to an unresolved V gene in checked studies; the others have no known cause. Counted in this sample were about 64,000 clones; 80% to 95% of them appeared once. The top ten clones comprise approximately 1.4% of the sample. This entry is derived from a study of T cell changes during pregnancy in multiple sclerosis (dated by TCRdb to the late 2010s). Some background on the complete study: Changes in the T cell repertoire over the course of pregnancy were examined in this study in women with multiple sclerosis.

The germline V gene provides CDR1 SNHLY and CDR2 FYNNEI. V trim: 9 bases; J trim: 5 bases; unmatched bases: 3. Inclusive of the bounding cysteine and phenylalanine, the CDR3 is 13 residues long. The kept DNA is CDR3 alone, 39 bases in frame from the first base. The receptor was isolated from a female donor with multiple sclerosis, enrolled in a pregnancy study. The chain joins TRBV2 to TRBJ2-1, and 11 bases in between align with TRBD2. The specimen was peripheral blood, collected in the second trimester of pregnancy. The DNA is TGTGCCAGGGGACTAGCGGATAACAATGAGCAGTTCTTC. The resulting protein is CARGLADNNEQFF.